This TCR beta chain is from a study of Graves' ophthalmopathy and Graves' hyperthyroidism. Notes on the study in general: Appearing in blood as well were most expanded thyroid clonotypes above 0.001 frequency.

The CDR3 has 16 residues. Trimming took 5 bases from V and 8 from J, leaving 22 bases between them. Germline V lookup: CDR1 MDHEN, CDR2 SYDVKM. Worth noting for this clonotype: What it recognizes is unknown.

Having ophthalmopathy, the donors showed moderate-to-severe activity, CAS ≥3 and NOSPECS ≥4, with disease lasting under 3 months. Patients were left out if they had other autoimmune diseases, uncontrolled infections, pregnancy or lactation. The evidence that diagnosis relied on was clinical symptoms, serum thyroxine, TRAb, thyroid ultrasound and orbital computed tomography. Amplification of TCR beta CDR3 regions used RNA transcripts. RT-PCR with HTBI primers came first, then second-round multiplex PCR. TCRdb recomputed calls from the multiplex PCR reads with MiXCR, one row per CDR3 protein. The sample shows some 200,000 distinct CDR3 sequences, around 30% of them seen only once.

This clonotype was sampled from a middle-aged man with Graves' ophthalmopathy. This sequence joins TRBV28 and TRBJ1-3, with D tentatively TRBD1 (6 bases). The source material was peripheral blood. This CDR3 is CASSPLAGVDLDTIYF. DNA for the CDR3: TGTGCCAGCAGTCCCCTGGCAGGGGTGGATCTAGACACCATATATTTT.